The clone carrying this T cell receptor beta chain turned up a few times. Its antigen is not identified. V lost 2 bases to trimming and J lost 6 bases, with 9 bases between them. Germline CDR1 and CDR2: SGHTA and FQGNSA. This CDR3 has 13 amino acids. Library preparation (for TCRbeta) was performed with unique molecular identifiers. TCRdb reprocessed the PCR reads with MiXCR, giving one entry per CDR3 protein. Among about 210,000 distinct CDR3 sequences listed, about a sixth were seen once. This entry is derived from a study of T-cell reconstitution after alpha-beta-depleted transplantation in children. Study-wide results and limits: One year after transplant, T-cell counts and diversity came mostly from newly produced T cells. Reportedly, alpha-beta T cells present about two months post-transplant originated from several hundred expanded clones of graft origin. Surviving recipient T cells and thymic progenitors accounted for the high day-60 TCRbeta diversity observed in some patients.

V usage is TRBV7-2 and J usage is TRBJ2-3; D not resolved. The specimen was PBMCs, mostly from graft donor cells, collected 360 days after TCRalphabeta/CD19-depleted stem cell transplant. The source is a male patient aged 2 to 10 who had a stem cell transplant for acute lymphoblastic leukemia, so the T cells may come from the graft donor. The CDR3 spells CASSLPTVDTQYF. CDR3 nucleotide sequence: TGTGCCAGCAGCTTACCGACCGTCGATACGCAGTATTTT.